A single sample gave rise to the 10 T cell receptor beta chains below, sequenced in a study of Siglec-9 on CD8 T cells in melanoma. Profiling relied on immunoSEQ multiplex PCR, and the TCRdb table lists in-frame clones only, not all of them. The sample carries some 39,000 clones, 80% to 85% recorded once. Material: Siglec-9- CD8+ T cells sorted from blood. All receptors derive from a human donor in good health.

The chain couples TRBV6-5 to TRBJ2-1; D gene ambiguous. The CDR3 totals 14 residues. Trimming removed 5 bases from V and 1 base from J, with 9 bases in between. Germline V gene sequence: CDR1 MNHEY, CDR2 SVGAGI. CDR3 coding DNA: TGTGCCAGCAGTGGACCCTCGTCCTACAATGAGCAGTTCTTC. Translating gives CASSGPSSYNEQFF.

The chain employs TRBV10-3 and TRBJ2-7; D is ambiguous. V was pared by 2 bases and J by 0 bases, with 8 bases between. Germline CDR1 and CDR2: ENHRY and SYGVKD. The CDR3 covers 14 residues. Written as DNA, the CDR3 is TGTGCCATCAGTGAGAACAAGAACTCCTACGAGCAGTACTTC. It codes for CAISENKNSYEQYF.

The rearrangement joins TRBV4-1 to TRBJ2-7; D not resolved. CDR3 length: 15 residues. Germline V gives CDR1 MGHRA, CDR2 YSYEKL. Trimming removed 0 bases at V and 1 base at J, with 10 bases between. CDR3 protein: CASSQETRQSYEQYF. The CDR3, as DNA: TGCGCCAGCAGCCAAGAAACGCGTCAGTCCTACGAGCAGTACTTC.

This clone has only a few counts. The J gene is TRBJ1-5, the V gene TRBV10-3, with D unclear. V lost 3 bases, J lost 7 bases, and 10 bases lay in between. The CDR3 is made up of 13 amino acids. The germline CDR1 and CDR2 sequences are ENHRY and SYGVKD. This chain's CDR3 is CAISEEGWQPQHF. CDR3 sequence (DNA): TGTGCCATCAGTGAAGAGGGTTGGCAGCCCCAGCATTTT.

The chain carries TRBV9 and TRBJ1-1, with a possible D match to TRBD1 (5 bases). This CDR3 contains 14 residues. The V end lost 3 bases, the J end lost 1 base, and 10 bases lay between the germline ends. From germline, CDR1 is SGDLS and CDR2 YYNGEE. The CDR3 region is CASSGRGANTEAFF. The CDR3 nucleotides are TGTGCCAGCAGCGGACGCGGGGCGAACACTGAAGCTTTCTTT.

The CDR3 spells CASSKEKLGCSPNQPQHF. The CDR3 DNA is TGTGCCAGCAGCAAAGAAAAGTTGGGGTGTTCCCCCAATCAGCCCCAGCATTTT. The chain combines TRBV21-1 with TRBJ1-5. TRBV21-1 is termed a pseudogene. This CDR3 comprises 18 residues.

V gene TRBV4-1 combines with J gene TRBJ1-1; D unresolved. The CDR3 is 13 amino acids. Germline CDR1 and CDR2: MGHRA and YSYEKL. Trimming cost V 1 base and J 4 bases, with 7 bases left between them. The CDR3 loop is CASSQGSGTEAFF. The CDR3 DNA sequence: TGCGCCAGCAGCCAAGGTTCGGGCACTGAAGCTTTCTTT.

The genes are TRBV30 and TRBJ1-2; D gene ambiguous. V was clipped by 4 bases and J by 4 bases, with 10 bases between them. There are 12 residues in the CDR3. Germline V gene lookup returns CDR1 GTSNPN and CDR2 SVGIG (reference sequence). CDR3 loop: CAWIVGTYGYTF. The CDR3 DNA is TGTGCCTGGATAGTAGGTACCTATGGCTACACCTTC.

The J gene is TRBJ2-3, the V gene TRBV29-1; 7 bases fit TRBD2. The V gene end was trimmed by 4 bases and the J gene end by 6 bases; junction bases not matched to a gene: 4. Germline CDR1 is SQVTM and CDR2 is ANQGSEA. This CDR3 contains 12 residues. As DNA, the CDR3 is TGCAGCGTTGGGGAGGGGCTGGATACGCAGTATTTT. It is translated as CSVGEGLDTQYF.

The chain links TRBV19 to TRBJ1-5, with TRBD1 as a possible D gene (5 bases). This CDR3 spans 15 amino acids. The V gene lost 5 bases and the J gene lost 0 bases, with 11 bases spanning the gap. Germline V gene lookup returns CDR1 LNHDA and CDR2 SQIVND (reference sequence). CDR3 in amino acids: CASSRDFYSNQPQHF. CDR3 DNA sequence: TGTGCCAGTAGTCGGGACTTTTATAGCAATCAGCCCCAGCATTTT.